The next 23 T cell receptor beta chains were all read from a single sample in a study of identifying expanded T cells in peripheral blood. Some clones are missing from TCRdb's copy, which holds only in-frame ones; the method was immunoSEQ multiplex PCR. The sample has under 70,000 clones, about 90% seen once. The sample taken for sequencing was blood. These receptors were taken from a person aged 18 to 75 in good health.

The gene calls are TRBV10-3 and TRBJ2-3; a weak D match, TRBD2 (6 bases). The CDR3 contains 13 residues. CDR1 is ENHRY, CDR2 SYGVKD, per germline. V was trimmed by 8 bases and J by 0 bases, leaving 9 bases between them. The CDR3 spells CAILSGSTDTQYF. The CDR3 nucleotides read TGTGCCATCCTTAGCGGCAGCACAGATACGCAGTATTTT.

This chain joins TRBV4-1 and TRBJ1-6; 9 bases are a match to TRBD1. The CDR3 consists of 16 residues. Germline V gives CDR1 MGHRA, CDR2 YSYEKL. V dropped 4 bases and J dropped 8; count of bases not matched to a gene: 9. In nucleotides, the CDR3 is TGCGCCAGCAGCCGACAAGACAGGGGGATCGATTCACCCCTCCACTTT. This encodes CASSRQDRGIDSPLHF.

The CDR3 spells CASSTRQGQGTEAFF. The CDR3 region has the DNA TGTGCCAGCAGTACGCGACAGGGGCAGGGGACTGAAGCTTTCTTT. V usage is TRBV6-5 and J usage is TRBJ1-1; TRBD1 aligns across 8 bases. The V gene end was trimmed by 5 bases and the J gene end by 5 bases; junction bases not matched to a gene: 10. The CDR3 extends over 15 amino acids. Germline V gene sequence: CDR1 MNHEY, CDR2 SVGAGI.

The chain is built from TRBV4-1 and TRBJ2-1; perhaps TRBD2 as D (5 bases). V gave up 6 bases and J gave up 9 bases, with 21 bases separating them. This CDR3 contains 15 residues. Germline V gives CDR1 MGHRA, CDR2 YSYEKL. The CDR3 DNA reads TGCGCCAGCAGACCCGAGAGGGCCTCCTGGGCTGAGCAGTTCTTC. Translated, it gives CASRPERASWAEQFF.

V is TRBV13 and J is TRBJ2-4, with 7 nucleotides matching TRBD1. J was trimmed by 6 bases and V by 2 bases; bases with no gene match: 4. Germline lookup yields CDR1 PRHDT and CDR2 FYEKMQ (reference sequence). The CDR3 has 14 amino acids. CDR3 DNA: TGTGCCAGCAGCTTAAGGGGGCTCGGAAACATTCAGTACTTC. It yields the protein CASSLRGLGNIQYF.

This clone was recorded a few times. The chain carries TRBV9 and TRBJ2-3, with a tentative D call TRBD2 (7 bases). Germline lookup yields CDR1 SGDLS and CDR2 YYNGEE. The germline V and J ends were trimmed by 0 bases and 2 bases, with 16 bases remaining between them. This CDR3 is 17 amino acids long. CDR3 residues: CASSVGGGTSPTDTQYF. In nucleotides, the CDR3 is TGTGCCAGCAGCGTAGGCGGGGGCACCTCCCCCACAGATACGCAGTATTTT.

The chain is built from TRBV6-5 and TRBJ1-1; D gene unclear. The CDR3 sequence is 14 residues long. V was trimmed by 6 bases and J by 1 base, leaving 12 bases between them. Germline CDR1 is MNHEY and CDR2 is SVGAGI. The DNA for the CDR3 is TGTGCCAGCAGCATCCGAGAGAAGAACACTGAAGCTTTCTTT. It translates to CASSIREKNTEAFF.

The rearrangement uses TRBV28 and TRBJ1-1; no firm D call. Trimming pared 6 bases from V and 3 bases from J, leaving 14 bases between. The CDR3 contains 14 residues. CDR1 is MDHEN, CDR2 SYDVKM, per germline. CDR3 sequence (DNA): TGTGCCAGCAGGGTAGGCGGGATGTACACTGAAGCTTTCTTT. Translating gives CASRVGGMYTEAFF. Supplemented by reference TRBV28 and TRBJ1-1, the full variable domain reads DVKVTQSSRYLVKRTGEKVFLECVQDMDHENMFWYRQDPGLGLRLIYFSYDVKMKEKGDIPEGYSVSREKKERFSLILESASTNQTSMYLCASRVGGMYTEAFFGQGTRLTVV.

The chain is built from TRBV18 and TRBJ1-3; D is unresolved. CDR3 length: 14 residues. V was cut by 0 bases and J by 7 bases, with 10 bases left in between. Germline assignment: CDR1 KGHSH and CDR2 LQKENI. The CDR3 coding sequence is TGTGCCAGCTCACCACCGTCAGAGTGGAACACCATATATTTT. Its protein product is CASSPPSEWNTIYF.

The table lists this clone with a few counts. V and J are TRBV23-1 and TRBJ2-7, with 10 nucleotides matching TRBD1. TRBV23-1 is annotated as an ORF whose role is uncertain. The V segment lost 3 bases and the J segment 2 bases; nucleotides outside the gene matches: 1. CDR3 length: 14 amino acids. CDR3 loop: CASSHGQGAYEQYF. CDR3 nucleotides: TGCGCCAGCAGTCACGGACAGGGGGCCTACGAGCAGTACTTC.

The V and J genes are TRBV5-6 and TRBJ2-5, with D perhaps TRBD1 (6 bases). V lost 1 base and J lost 5, with 12 bases in between. The CDR3 is 14 amino acids. The germline CDR1 and CDR2 sequences are SGHDT and YYEEEE. In DNA form, the CDR3 reads TGTGCCAGCAGCTTGTCAGGGGTCCGCGAGACCCAGTACTTC. It is translated as CASSLSGVRETQYF. Full variable domain (remainder filled in from reference TRBV5-6 and TRBJ2-5): DAGVTQSPTHLIKTRGQQVTLRCSPKSGHDTVSWYQQALGQGPQFIFQYYEEEERQRGNFPDRFSGHQFPNYSSELNVNALLLGDSALYLCASSLSGVRETQYFGPGTRLLVL.

The genes are TRBV30 and TRBJ1-4; 8 bases line up with TRBD1. The V gene end was trimmed by 7 bases and the J gene end by 0 bases; junction bases not matched to a gene: 7. Per germline, CDR1 GTSNPN and CDR2 SVGIG (reference sequence). CDR3 length: 15 amino acids. The CDR3 spells CASMTGASTNEKLFF. The DNA for the CDR3 is TGTGCCTCTATGACAGGGGCCTCAACTAATGAAAAACTGTTTTTT.

V gene TRBV7-9 combines with J gene TRBJ1-3, with D perhaps TRBD1 (6 bases). This CDR3 has 16 residues. Germline assignment: CDR1 SEHNR and CDR2 FQNEAQ (reference sequence). V was pared by 8 bases and J by 0 bases, with 17 bases between. This chain's CDR3 is CASQNLGADSGNTIYF. Here the CDR3 DNA reads TGTGCCAGCCAAAATCTGGGGGCAGACTCTGGAAACACCATATATTTT.

The chain couples TRBV6-6 to TRBJ2-2; D uncertain. The germline CDR1 and CDR2 sequences are MNHNY and SVGAGI (reference sequence). This CDR3 has 13 residues. V lost 5 bases and J lost 4, with 8 bases in between. The CDR3 is CASSPRGTGELFF. The CDR3 DNA sequence: TGTGCCAGCAGTCCCCGTGGCACCGGGGAGCTGTTTTTT.

The chain has TRBV28 and TRBJ1-2, with 10 nucleotides matching TRBD1. V lost 5 bases, J lost 6 bases, and 9 bases stayed unmatched. The CDR3 spans 15 residues. Germline assignment: CDR1 MDHEN and CDR2 SYDVKM. The CDR3 nucleotides read TGTGCCAGCAGTCTCAGGACAGGGGGACTCGATGGCTACACCTTC. Its protein product is CASSLRTGGLDGYTF.

This clone was detected once. The J gene is TRBJ2-3, the V gene TRBV4-2; the D gene is possibly TRBD2 (7 bases). Germline V lookup: CDR1 LGHNA, CDR2 YNFKEQ. The CDR3 is 15 amino acids. V was clipped by 2 bases and J by 1 base, with 10 bases between them. The CDR3 loop is CASSQWEGGTDTQYF. CDR3 nucleotides: TGTGCCAGCAGCCAATGGGAGGGGGGCACAGATACGCAGTATTTT.

The chain uses TRBV7-9 and TRBJ2-5; D unresolved. Deletions cut 5 bases from V and 4 bases from J, with 11 bases between. The CDR3 is made up of 13 amino acids. CDR1 and CDR2 from the germline V gene are SEHNR and FQNEAQ (reference sequence). The CDR3 DNA reads TGTGCCAGCAGCGAGGAAGTCATAGAGACCCAGTACTTC. Translated: CASSEEVIETQYF.

The chain uses TRBV28 and TRBJ2-7, with no clear D. The CDR3 covers 13 residues. Germline CDR1 and CDR2: MDHEN and SYDVKM. Trimming cost V 8 bases and J 2 bases, with 13 bases left between them. In nucleotides, the CDR3 is TGTGCCAGCGCCCCGAGACCCCCCTACGAGCAGTACTTC. Translated, it gives CASAPRPPYEQYF. Drawing the rest from reference TRBV28 and TRBJ2-7, the complete variable domain is DVKVTQSSRYLVKRTGEKVFLECVQDMDHENMFWYRQDPGLGLRLIYFSYDVKMKEKGDIPEGYSVSREKKERFSLILESASTNQTSMYLCASAPRPPYEQYFGPGTRLTVT.

This clone was detected only a few times. The chain combines TRBV28 with TRBJ1-2, with D tentatively TRBD1 (6 bases). V gave up 3 bases and J gave up 0 bases, with 11 bases separating them. CDR3 length equals 15 residues. Germline V gene lookup returns CDR1 MDHEN and CDR2 SYDVKM. For the CDR3, the DNA is TGTGCCAGCAGTTTGGAGGGGGGGGCTAACTATGGCTACACCTTC. This sequence encodes CASSLEGGANYGYTF.

This clone appeared a single time. The V and J genes are TRBV7-2 and TRBJ2-3; D possibly corresponds to TRBD2 (6 bases). The V gene lost 6 bases and the J gene lost 0 bases, with 13 bases spanning the gap. The CDR3 is made up of 15 amino acids. Germline V gene lookup returns CDR1 SGHTA and CDR2 FQGNSA. The CDR3 here is CASRQRAASTDTQYF. CDR3 sequence (DNA): TGTGCCAGCAGACAGCGGGCCGCTAGCACAGATACGCAGTATTTT.

The V gene is TRBV7-8, the J gene TRBJ1-5; D uncertain. The V gene lost 1 base and the J gene lost 5 bases, with 6 bases spanning the gap. The CDR3 sequence is 13 residues long. Looked up from germline, CDR1 is SGHVS and CDR2 is FQNEAQ. In DNA, the CDR3 is TGTGCCAGCAGCTTAGGCGGGGATCAGCCCCAGCATTTT. It encodes CASSLGGDQPQHF.

The chain carries TRBV7-3 and TRBJ2-5, with a possible D match to TRBD2 (7 bases). Germline-derived CDR1 and CDR2 are SGHTA and FQGTGA. This CDR3 has 15 residues. Trimming removed 5 bases at V and 2 bases at J, with 15 bases between. DNA for the CDR3: TGTGCCAGCAGCCTCTGGGGGGGCCGGCAAGAGACCCAGTACTTC. The encoded protein is CASSLWGGRQETQYF.

The V and J genes are TRBV11-3 and TRBJ2-2, with 9 bases identical to TRBD1. The CDR3 has 16 residues. Germline trimming cut 5 bases from V and 1 base from J; bases unmatched to any gene: 5. Germline lookup yields CDR1 SGHNT and CDR2 YENEEA. In DNA form, the CDR3 reads TGTGCCAGCAGCCCGAGACAGGGGGAGAACACCGGGGAGCTGTTTTTT. It translates to CASSPRQGENTGELFF.